These 9 T cell receptor beta chains originate from one sample sequenced in a study of cytomegalovirus exposure and HLA in healthy donors. The PCR contained 60 Vbeta and 13 Jbeta primers. Repertoires were generated with immunoSEQ multiplex PCR, while TCRdb's copy carries only in-frame clones and drops some. The data show approximately 130,000 clones, with under 90% seen just once and about 0.75% held by the top ten. Sequences were obtained from PBMCs. All receptors come from a man aged 18 to 30 in good health and CMV-seronegative.

The genes are TRBV13 and TRBJ1-1; D might be TRBD1 (6 bases). Germline V gene data show CDR1 as PRHDT and CDR2 as FYEKMQ (reference sequence). Trimming left V 5 bases short and J 3 bases short, with 16 bases between. This CDR3 is 15 amino acids long. The CDR3: CASSRKGVFDTEAFF. For the CDR3, the DNA is TGTGCCAGCAGCCGGAAGGGGGTTTTCGACACTGAAGCTTTCTTT.

This chain links TRBV29-1 with TRBJ1-1; 10 nucleotides agree with TRBD1. V lost 6 bases, J lost 6 bases, and 4 bases stayed unmatched. Germline CDR1 and CDR2: SQVTM and ANQGSEA. This CDR3 is built from 12 residues. Here the CDR3 reads CSVDRGEAEAFF. For the CDR3, the DNA is TGCAGCGTGGACAGGGGGGAAGCTGAAGCTTTCTTT. Supplemented by reference TRBV29-1 and TRBJ1-1, the full variable domain reads SAVISQKPSRDICQRGTSLTIQCQVDSQVTMMFWYRQQPGQSLTLIATANQGSEATYESGFVIDKFPISRPNLTFSTLTVSNMSPEDSSIYLCSVDRGEAEAFFGQGTRLTVV.

This clone was counted a single time. The chain employs TRBV4-1 and TRBJ2-7; 8 nucleotides line up with TRBD1. The CDR3 runs 13 residues. CDR1 and CDR2 from the germline V gene are MGHRA and YSYEKL. V lost 8 bases and J lost 1; bases outside the gene matches: 4. Here the CDR3 DNA reads TGCGCCAGCGAAGGACAGGGTTCCTACGAGCAGTACTTC. This sequence encodes CASEGQGSYEQYF.

This chain links TRBV9 with TRBJ1-1; tentative D call: TRBD1 (5 bases). CDR3 length equals 14 residues. Per germline, CDR1 SGDLS and CDR2 YYNGEE. Trimming cost V 3 bases and J 4 bases, with 13 bases left between them. CDR3 nucleotides: TGTGCCAGCAGCGACCGACAGTCTGGCACTGAAGCTTTCTTT. This sequence encodes CASSDRQSGTEAFF.

V and J are TRBV15 and TRBJ1-6; D is ambiguous. V dropped 0 bases and J dropped 2 bases, with 11 bases sitting between them. Per the germline V gene, CDR1 is LNHNV and CDR2 is YYDKDF (reference sequence). The CDR3 covers 17 residues. CDR3 loop: CATSRDRGSAYNSPLHF. The CDR3 region has the DNA TGTGCCACCAGCAGAGATCGCGGGTCAGCCTATAATTCACCCCTCCACTTT.

This chain connects TRBV7-2 to TRBJ2-5, with 16 positions matching TRBD2. J was trimmed by 5 bases and V by 7 bases; bases with no gene match: 7. There are 16 residues in the CDR3. Germline values: CDR1 SGHTA, CDR2 FQGNSA. The CDR3 DNA is TGTGCCAGCACCCTAGGGGGACTAGCGGGGGGGGAGACCCAGTACTTC. Translating it yields CASTLGGLAGGETQYF.

As to this clone: Other nucleotide sequences in the sample specify the same CDR3. The chain uses TRBV2 and TRBJ2-5; maybe TRBD1 (5 bases). In germline, CDR1 is SNHLY, CDR2 FYNNEI. The V gene lost 4 bases and the J gene lost 5 bases, with 8 bases spanning the gap. This CDR3 has 12 amino acids. CDR3 sequence (DNA): TGTGCCAGCAGTGCCCAGGGTGAGACCCAGTACTTC. Encoded protein: CASSAQGETQYF.

The chain uses TRBV19 and TRBJ2-5, with D unclear. The germline gives CDR1 LNHDA, CDR2 SQIVND (reference sequence). Trimming pared 2 bases from V and 1 base from J, leaving 14 bases between. This CDR3 contains 16 residues. The CDR3 DNA sequence: TGTGCCAGTAGTATAAGAAAGCACCGCTCCCAAGAGACCCAGTACTTC. Its translation is CASSIRKHRSQETQYF.

The V and J genes are TRBV30 and TRBJ1-5, with no clear D. Germline CDR1 is GTSNPN and CDR2 is SVGIG (reference sequence). V lost 0 bases and J lost 4, with 13 bases in between. The CDR3 covers 15 residues. The CDR3 sequence: CAWSVLSRRNQPQHF. Written as DNA, the CDR3 is TGTGCCTGGAGTGTGCTTTCCCGGAGGAATCAGCCCCAGCATTTT.